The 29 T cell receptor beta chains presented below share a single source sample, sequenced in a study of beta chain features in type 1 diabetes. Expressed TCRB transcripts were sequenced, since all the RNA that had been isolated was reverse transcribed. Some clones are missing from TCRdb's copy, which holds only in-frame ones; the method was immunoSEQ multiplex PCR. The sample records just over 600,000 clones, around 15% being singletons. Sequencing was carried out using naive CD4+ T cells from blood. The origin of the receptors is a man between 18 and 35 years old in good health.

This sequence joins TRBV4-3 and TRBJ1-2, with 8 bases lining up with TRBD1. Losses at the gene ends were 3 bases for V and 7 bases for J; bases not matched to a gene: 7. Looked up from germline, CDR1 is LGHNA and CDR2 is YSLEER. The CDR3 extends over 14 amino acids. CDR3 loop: CASSHGWTGSGYTF. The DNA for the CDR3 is TGCGCCAGCAGCCACGGCTGGACAGGGTCTGGCTACACCTTC.

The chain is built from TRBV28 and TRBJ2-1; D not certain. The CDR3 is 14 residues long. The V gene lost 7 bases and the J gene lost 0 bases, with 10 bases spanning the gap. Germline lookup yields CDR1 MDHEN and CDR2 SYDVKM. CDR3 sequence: CASITGTSYNEQFF. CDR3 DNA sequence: TGTGCCAGCATTACGGGTACCTCCTACAATGAGCAGTTCTTC.

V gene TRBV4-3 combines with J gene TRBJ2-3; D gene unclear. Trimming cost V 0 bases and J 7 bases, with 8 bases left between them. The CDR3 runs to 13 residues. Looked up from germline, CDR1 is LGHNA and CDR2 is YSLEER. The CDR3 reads CASSQDVGYTQYF. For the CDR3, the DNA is TGCGCCAGCAGCCAAGATGTGGGATATACGCAGTATTTT.

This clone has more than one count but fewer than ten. CDR3 bases: TGCGCCAGCAGCCAAGCTGCAGGGAGGGGGCAAGAGACCCAGTACTTC. It translates to CASSQAAGRGQETQYF. The chain employs TRBV4-3 and TRBJ2-5, with D maybe TRBD2 (7 bases). The CDR3 is 16 amino acids. Trimming took off 1 base at V and 2 bases at J, with 14 bases between the two ends. CDR1 is LGHNA, CDR2 YSLEER, per germline.

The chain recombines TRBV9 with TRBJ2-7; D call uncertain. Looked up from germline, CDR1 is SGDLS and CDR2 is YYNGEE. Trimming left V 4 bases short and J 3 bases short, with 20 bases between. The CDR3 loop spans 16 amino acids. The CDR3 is CASSQDSGTLSYEQYF. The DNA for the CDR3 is TGTGCCAGCAGCCAAGATTCGGGTACGCTCAGCTACGAGCAGTACTTC.

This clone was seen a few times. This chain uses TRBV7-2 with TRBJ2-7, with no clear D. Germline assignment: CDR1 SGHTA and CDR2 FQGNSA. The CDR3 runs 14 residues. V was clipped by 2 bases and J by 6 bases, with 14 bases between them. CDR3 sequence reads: CASSLSGYGGEQYF. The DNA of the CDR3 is TGTGCCAGCAGCTTATCAGGATACGGTGGCGAGCAGTACTTC.

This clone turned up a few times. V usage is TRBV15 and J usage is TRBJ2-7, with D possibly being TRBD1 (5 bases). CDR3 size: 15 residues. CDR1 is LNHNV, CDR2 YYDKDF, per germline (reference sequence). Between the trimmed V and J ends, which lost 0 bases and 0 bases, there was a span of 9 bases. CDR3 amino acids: CATSRDRGASYEQYF. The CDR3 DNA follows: TGTGCCACCAGCAGAGATCGTGGGGCCTCCTACGAGCAGTACTTC.

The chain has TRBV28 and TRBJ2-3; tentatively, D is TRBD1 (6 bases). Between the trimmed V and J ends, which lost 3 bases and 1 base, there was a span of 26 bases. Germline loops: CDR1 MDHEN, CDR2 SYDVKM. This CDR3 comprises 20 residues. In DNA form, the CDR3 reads TGTGCCAGCAGTTTTTGGGGCCGGTCGTTCGCAGAGGGGGGCACAGATACGCAGTATTTT. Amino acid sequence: CASSFWGRSFAEGGTDTQYF. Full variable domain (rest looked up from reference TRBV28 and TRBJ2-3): DVKVTQSSRYLVKRTGEKVFLECVQDMDHENMFWYRQDPGLGLRLIYFSYDVKMKEKGDIPEGYSVSREKKERFSLILESASTNQTSMYLCASSFWGRSFAEGGTDTQYFGPGTRLTVL.

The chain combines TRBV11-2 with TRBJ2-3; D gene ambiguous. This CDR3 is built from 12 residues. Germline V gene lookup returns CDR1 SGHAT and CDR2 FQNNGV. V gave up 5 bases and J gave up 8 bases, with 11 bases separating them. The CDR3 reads CASSQVQRTQYF. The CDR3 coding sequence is TGTGCCAGCAGCCAAGTCCAGCGTACGCAGTATTTT.

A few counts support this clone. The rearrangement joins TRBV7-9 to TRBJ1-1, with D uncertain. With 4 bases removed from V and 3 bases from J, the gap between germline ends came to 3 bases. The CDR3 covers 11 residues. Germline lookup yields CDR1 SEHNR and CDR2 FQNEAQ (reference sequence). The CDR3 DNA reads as TGTGCCAGCAGCTCTTACACTGAAGCTTTCTTT. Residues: CASSSYTEAFF.

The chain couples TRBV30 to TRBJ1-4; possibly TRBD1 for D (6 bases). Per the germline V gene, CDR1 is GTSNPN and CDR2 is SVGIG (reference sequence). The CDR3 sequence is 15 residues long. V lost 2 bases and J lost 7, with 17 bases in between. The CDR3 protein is CAWSWEWGAGEKLFF. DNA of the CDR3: TGTGCCTGGAGTTGGGAATGGGGGGCTGGTGAAAAACTGTTTTTT.

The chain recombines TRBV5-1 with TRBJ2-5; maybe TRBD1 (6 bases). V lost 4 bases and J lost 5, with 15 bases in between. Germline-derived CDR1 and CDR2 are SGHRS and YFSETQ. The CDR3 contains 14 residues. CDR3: CASSPGARGETQYF. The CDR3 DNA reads TGCGCCAGCAGCCCCGGTGCAAGGGGGGAGACCCAGTACTTC.

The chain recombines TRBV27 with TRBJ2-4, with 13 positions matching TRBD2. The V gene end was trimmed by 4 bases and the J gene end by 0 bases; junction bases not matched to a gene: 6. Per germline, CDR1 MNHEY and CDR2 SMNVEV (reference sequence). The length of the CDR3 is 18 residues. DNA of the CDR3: TGTGCCAGCAGTTGGACGGGACTAGCGGGGACAGCCAAAAACATTCAGTACTTC. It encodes CASSWTGLAGTAKNIQYF.

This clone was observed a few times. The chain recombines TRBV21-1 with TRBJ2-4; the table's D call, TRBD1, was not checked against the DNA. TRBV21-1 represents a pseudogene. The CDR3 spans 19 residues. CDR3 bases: TGTGCCAGCAGCGAAAACCGTACGACAGGGCCACTAGCCAAAAACATTCAGTACTTC. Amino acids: CASSENRTTGPLAKNIQYF.

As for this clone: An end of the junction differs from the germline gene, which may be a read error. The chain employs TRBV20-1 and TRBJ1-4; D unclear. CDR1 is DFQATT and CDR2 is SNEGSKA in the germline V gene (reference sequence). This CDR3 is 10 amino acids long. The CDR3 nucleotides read TGCAGTGCCAAAAATGGAAAACTGTTTTTT. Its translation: CSAKNGKLFF.

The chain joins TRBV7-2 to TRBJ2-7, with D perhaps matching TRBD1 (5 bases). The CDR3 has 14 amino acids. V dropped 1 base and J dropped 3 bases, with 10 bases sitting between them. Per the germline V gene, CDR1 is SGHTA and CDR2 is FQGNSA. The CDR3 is CASSLVRTNYEQYF. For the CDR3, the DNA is TGTGCCAGCAGCTTAGTAAGGACAAACTACGAGCAGTACTTC.

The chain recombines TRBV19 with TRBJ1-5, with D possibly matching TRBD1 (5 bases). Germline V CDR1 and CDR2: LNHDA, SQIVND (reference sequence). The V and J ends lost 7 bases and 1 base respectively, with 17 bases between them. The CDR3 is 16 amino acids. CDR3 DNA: TGTGCCAGTACTCAGGAGGGGACGAGGAGCAATCAGCCCCAGCATTTT. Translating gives CASTQEGTRSNQPQHF.

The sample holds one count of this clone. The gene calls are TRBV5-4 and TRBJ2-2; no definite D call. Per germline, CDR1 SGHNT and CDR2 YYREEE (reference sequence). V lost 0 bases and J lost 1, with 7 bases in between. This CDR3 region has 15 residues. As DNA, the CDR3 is TGTGCCAGCAGCTTGGTCGGCATGAACACCGGGGAGCTGTTTTTT. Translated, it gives CASSLVGMNTGELFF.

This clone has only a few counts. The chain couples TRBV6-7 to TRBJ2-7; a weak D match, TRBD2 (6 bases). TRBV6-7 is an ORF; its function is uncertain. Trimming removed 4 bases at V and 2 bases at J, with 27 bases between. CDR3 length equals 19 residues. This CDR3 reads CASSFLPSATGRITYEQYF. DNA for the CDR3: TGTGCCAGCAGTTTCCTTCCCTCGGCGACCGGGAGAATAACCTACGAGCAGTACTTC.

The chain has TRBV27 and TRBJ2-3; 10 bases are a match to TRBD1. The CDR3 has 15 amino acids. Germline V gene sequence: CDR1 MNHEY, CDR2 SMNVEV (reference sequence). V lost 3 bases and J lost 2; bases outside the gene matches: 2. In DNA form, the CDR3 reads TGTGCCAGCAGTTTGGGACAGGGGTACACAGATACGCAGTATTTT. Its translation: CASSLGQGYTDTQYF.

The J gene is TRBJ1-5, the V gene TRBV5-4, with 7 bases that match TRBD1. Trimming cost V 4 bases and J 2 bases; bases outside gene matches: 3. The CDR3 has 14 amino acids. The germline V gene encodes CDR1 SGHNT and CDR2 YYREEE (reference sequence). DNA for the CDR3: TGTGCCAGCAGCCCCGACAGGGGCAATCAGCCCCAGCATTTT. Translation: CASSPDRGNQPQHF.

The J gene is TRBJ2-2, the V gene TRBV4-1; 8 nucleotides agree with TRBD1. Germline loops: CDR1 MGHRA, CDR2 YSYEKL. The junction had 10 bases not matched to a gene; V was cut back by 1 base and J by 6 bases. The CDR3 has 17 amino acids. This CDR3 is CASSQVAGQGASGELFF. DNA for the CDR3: TGCGCCAGCAGCCAAGTAGCCGGGCAGGGGGCATCCGGGGAGCTGTTTTTT.

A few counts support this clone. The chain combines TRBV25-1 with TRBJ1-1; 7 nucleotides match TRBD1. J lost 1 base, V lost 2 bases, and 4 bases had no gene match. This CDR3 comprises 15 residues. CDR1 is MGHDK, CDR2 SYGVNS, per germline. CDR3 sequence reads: CASSEEDRRNTEAFF. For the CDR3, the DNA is TGTGCCAGCAGTGAAGAGGACAGGCGGAACACTGAAGCTTTCTTT.

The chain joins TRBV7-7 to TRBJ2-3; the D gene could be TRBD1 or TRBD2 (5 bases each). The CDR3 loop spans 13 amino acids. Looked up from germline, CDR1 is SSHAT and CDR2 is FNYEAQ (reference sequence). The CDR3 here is CASAEGSTDTQYF. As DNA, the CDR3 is TGTGCTAGCGCCGAGGGGAGCACAGATACGCAGTATTTT.

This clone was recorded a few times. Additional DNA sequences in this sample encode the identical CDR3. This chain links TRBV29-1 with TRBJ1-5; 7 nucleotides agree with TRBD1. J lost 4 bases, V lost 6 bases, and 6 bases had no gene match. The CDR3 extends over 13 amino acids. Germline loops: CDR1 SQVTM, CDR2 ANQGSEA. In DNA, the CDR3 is TGCAGCGTGGGGGACAGCCCTAATCAGCCCCAGCATTTT. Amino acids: CSVGDSPNQPQHF. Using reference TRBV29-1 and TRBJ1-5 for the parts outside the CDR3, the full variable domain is SAVISQKPSRDICQRGTSLTIQCQVDSQVTMMFWYRQQPGQSLTLIATANQGSEATYESGFVIDKFPISRPNLTFSTLTVSNMSPEDSSIYLCSVGDSPNQPQHFGDGTRLSIL.

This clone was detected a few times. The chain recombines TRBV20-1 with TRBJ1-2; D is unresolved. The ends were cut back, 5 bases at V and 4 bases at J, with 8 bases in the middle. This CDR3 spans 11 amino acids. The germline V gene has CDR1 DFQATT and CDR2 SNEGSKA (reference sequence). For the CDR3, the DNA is TGCAGTGCTCGTAGAGCCTATGGCTACACCTTC. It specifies CSARRAYGYTF.

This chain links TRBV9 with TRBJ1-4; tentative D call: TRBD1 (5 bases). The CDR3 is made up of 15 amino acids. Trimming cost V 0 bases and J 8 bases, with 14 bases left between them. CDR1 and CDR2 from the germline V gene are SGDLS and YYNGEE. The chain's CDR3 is CASSVAGLRGEKLFF. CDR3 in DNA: TGTGCCAGCAGCGTAGCAGGGCTACGGGGAGAAAAACTGTTTTTT.

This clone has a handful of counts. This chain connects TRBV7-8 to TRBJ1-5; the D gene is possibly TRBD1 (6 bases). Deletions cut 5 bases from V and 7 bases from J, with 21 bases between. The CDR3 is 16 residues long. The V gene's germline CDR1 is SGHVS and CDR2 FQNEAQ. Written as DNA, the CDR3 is TGTGCCAGCAGCCAACTGGCTGGCAGGGGAGGGCAGCCCCAGCATTTT. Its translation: CASSQLAGRGGQPQHF.

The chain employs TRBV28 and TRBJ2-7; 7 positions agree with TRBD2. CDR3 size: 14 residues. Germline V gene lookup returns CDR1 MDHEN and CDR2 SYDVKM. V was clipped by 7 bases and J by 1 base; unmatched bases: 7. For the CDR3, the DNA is TGTGCCAGCAATGTTCTGGGAGGGTCCTACGAGCAGTACTTC. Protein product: CASNVLGGSYEQYF. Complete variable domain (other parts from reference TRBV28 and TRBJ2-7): DVKVTQSSRYLVKRTGEKVFLECVQDMDHENMFWYRQDPGLGLRLIYFSYDVKMKEKGDIPEGYSVSREKKERFSLILESASTNQTSMYLCASNVLGGSYEQYFGPGTRLTVT.